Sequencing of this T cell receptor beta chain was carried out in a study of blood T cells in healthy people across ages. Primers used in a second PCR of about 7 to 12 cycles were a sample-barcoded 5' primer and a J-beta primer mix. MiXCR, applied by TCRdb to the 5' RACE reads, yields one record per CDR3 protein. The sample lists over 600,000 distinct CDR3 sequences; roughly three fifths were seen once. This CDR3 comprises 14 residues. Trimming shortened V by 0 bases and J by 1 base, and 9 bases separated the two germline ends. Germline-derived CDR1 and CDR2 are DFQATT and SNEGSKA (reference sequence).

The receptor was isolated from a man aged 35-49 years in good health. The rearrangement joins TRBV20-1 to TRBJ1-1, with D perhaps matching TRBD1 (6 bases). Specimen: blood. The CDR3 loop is CSARDQQGNTEAFF. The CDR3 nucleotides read TGCAGTGCTAGAGACCAACAGGGGAACACTGAAGCTTTCTTT.